The 3 T cell receptor beta chains in this list originate from one sample, sequenced in a study of T cells in Graves' hyperthyroidism and ophthalmopathy. TCR beta CDR3 region amplification was performed from RNA transcripts. HTBI primers were the set used in a first-round RT-PCR of the TCR CDR3. Each CDR3 protein gets one entry after TCRdb re-called the multiplex PCR reads with MiXCR. The sample lists over 400,000 distinct CDR3 sequences, approximately 23% occurring once. Material for sequencing was blood. The receptors come from a woman in her sixties or seventies with Graves' ophthalmopathy.

The chain links TRBV12-3 or TRBV12-4 to TRBJ2-1, with 8 bases identical to TRBD2. V trimming: 6 bases; J trimming: 6 bases; junction bases outside the gene matches: 16. This CDR3 is built from 17 residues. The CDR3 loop reads CASSFPPGTRRSNEQFF. The CDR3 region has the DNA TGTGCCAGCAGCTTCCCCCCCGGGACTAGACGTAGCAATGAGCAGTTCTTC.

A few counts support this clonotype. The chain uses TRBV19 and TRBJ1-1; D is unresolved. Germline V CDR1 and CDR2: LNHDA, SQIVND (reference sequence). The length of the CDR3 is 13 residues. With 2 bases removed from V and 7 bases from J, the gap between germline ends came to 11 bases. CDR3 sequence: CASSISVGIEAFF. In DNA form, the CDR3 reads TGTGCCAGTAGTATATCCGTAGGAATTGAAGCTTTCTTT. The full variable domain, completed using reference TRBV19 and TRBJ1-1, is DGGITQSPKYLFRKEGQNVTLSCEQNLNHDAMYWYRQDPGQGLRLIYYSQIVNDFQKGDIAEGYSVSREKKESFPLTVTSAQKNPTAFYLCASSISVGIEAFFGQGTRLTVV.

This clonotype was seen a handful of times. The gene calls are TRBV5-1 and TRBJ2-2; D gene ambiguous. The length of the CDR3 is 13 residues. Germline lookup yields CDR1 SGHRS and CDR2 YFSETQ. Between the trimmed V and J ends, which lost 7 bases and 1 base, there was a span of 8 bases. CDR3 nucleotides: TGCGCCAGCCGATATGGGAACACCGGGGAGCTGTTTTTT. It encodes CASRYGNTGELFF.